The entry that follows covers one TCR beta chain sequence. Generated by immunoSEQ multiplex PCR, the TCRdb table keeps only in-frame clones and is missing some. Of approximately 180,000 clones listed, approximately 82% were seen once; the top ten hold around a sixth. CDR3 length: 14 amino acids. V lost 4 bases to trimming and J lost 8 bases, with 15 bases between them. CDR1 is ENHRY, CDR2 SYGVKD, per germline. The data originate from a study of blood T cell repertoires in COVID-19. Recruitment covered fewer than 25 US areas and drew participants whose ages spanned about 18 to 89 years. The chain carries TRBV10-3 and TRBJ1-5; tentatively, D is TRBD1 (5 bases). The sequence came from a woman aged 50 to 60 who had recovered from COVID-19. The sample taken for sequencing was PBMCs or T cells enriched from blood (not recorded which). CDR3 region: CAISASTAAEPQHF. DNA for the CDR3: TGTGCCATCAGTGCCTCGACAGCTGCTGAGCCCCAGCATTTT.